The next 17 T cell receptor beta chains were all read from a single sample in a study of OX40 agonist ivuxolimab in advanced cancers. Measured with immunoSEQ multiplex PCR; TCRdb has only the in-frame clones, and not every one. The sample gives roughly 80,000 clones, 85% of which show up once; under 0.75% is in the top ten. The starting material was CD4+ or CD8+ T cells sorted from blood, obtained in a trial of the OX40 agonist ivuxolimab. These TCRs come from an adult with an advanced solid tumor such as melanoma, head and neck, liver or kidney cancer.

The chain joins TRBV2 to TRBJ2-6; TRBD1 might be the D (6 bases). The germline gives CDR1 SNHLY, CDR2 FYNNEI. The CDR3 is 14 amino acids. V shed 8 bases and J shed 3 bases, with 11 bases lying between them. The CDR3 loop is CASRQEVGANVLTF. In DNA form, the CDR3 reads TGTGCCAGCCGACAGGAGGTTGGGGCCAACGTCCTGACTTTC.

The chain employs TRBV30 and TRBJ1-6; D is possibly TRBD1 (6 bases). This CDR3 has 13 amino acids. Germline CDR1 reads GTSNPN; CDR2 reads SVGIG (reference sequence). Trimming took 4 bases from V and 9 from J, leaving 13 bases between them. In DNA, the CDR3 is TGTGCCTGGACCCCAGGGGCAGGTTCACCCCTCCACTTT. Protein: CAWTPGAGSPLHF.

The CDR3 loop is CASTGGSQPQHF. Written as DNA, the CDR3 is TGTGCCAGCACTGGGGGGTCTCAGCCCCAGCATTTT. The V call is TRBV7-9, the J call TRBJ1-5; TRBD1 is a possible D gene (5 bases). Germline V lookup: CDR1 SEHNR, CDR2 FQNEAQ (reference sequence). The CDR3 is 12 residues long. V shed 7 bases and J shed 6 bases, with 10 bases lying between them.

The chain is built from TRBV5-1 and TRBJ2-3; D gene uncertain. Germline V gene sequence: CDR1 SGHRS, CDR2 YFSETQ. Trimming left V 0 bases short and J 14 bases short, with 13 bases between. There are 12 residues in the CDR3. The CDR3 loop reads CASSLGGSDLYF. The CDR3 DNA is TGCGCCAGCAGCTTGGGTGGTTCGGATTTGTATTTT.

This clone was found a few times. The genes are TRBV4-3 and TRBJ2-1, with TRBD1 matching over 7 bases. Trimming cost V 8 bases and J 3 bases; bases outside gene matches: 7. Germline V gene data show CDR1 as LGHNA and CDR2 as YSLEER. The CDR3 is made up of 14 amino acids. In nucleotides, the CDR3 is TGCGCCAGCTCGGACAGGCCCGACTACAATGAGCAGTTCTTC. Translating it yields CASSDRPDYNEQFF.

This clone showed up just a few times. This sequence joins TRBV30 and TRBJ1-6, with 7 bases aligning to TRBD1. V trimming: 3 bases; J trimming: 4 bases; junction bases outside the gene matches: 6. Per the germline V gene, CDR1 is GTSNPN and CDR2 is SVGIG (reference sequence). CDR3 length: 15 amino acids. CDR3 in DNA: TGTGCCTGGAGCGGTACGGGACAGTATAATTCACCCCTCCACTTT. It is translated as CAWSGTGQYNSPLHF.

The chain employs TRBV15 and TRBJ1-3; 7 nucleotides match TRBD1. The junction had 12 bases not matched to a gene; V was cut back by 0 bases and J by 1 base. Germline lookup yields CDR1 LNHNV and CDR2 YYDKDF (reference sequence). The CDR3 consists of 19 residues. Here the CDR3 DNA reads TGTGCCACCAGCAGAGATAAAGGGACAGTTTGGTCTTCTGGAAACACCATATATTTT. It specifies CATSRDKGTVWSSGNTIYF.

The genes are TRBV2 and TRBJ1-2; weak D call: TRBD1 (6 bases). The length of the CDR3 is 14 residues. CDR1 and CDR2 from the germline V gene are SNHLY and FYNNEI. V was shortened by 8 bases and J by 0 bases, with 13 bases between the two germline ends. CDR3 sequence reads: CASGARTANYGYTF. The CDR3 DNA follows: TGTGCCAGCGGGGCCCGGACAGCTAACTATGGCTACACCTTC.

The rearrangement uses TRBV9 and TRBJ1-6; D uncertain. This CDR3 is 15 amino acids long. V shed 0 bases and J shed 13 bases, with 17 bases lying between them. CDR1 and CDR2 from the germline V gene are SGDLS and YYNGEE. The CDR3 sequence: CASSVDQDGVVPLHF. CDR3 nucleotides: TGTGCCAGCAGCGTAGATCAGGACGGAGTTGTTCCCCTCCACTTT.

This clone was counted a single time. The chain employs TRBV6-5 and TRBJ1-4; 7 nucleotides agree with TRBD1. The CDR3 length is 14 residues. With V trimmed by 6 bases and J by 5 bases, 6 bases remained unmatched. Germline CDR1 reads MNHEY; CDR2 reads SVGAGI. The CDR3 DNA reads TGTGCCAGCAGCCCGAACAGGGGCAATGAAAAACTGTTTTTT. This translates into CASSPNRGNEKLFF.

CDR3 coding DNA: TGTGCCAGCAGAGGGGGGGGCGCCAACACTGAAGCTTTCTTT. Its translation is CASRGGGANTEAFF. This chain links TRBV7-2 with TRBJ1-1; maybe TRBD1 (6 bases). The germline V gene has CDR1 SGHTA and CDR2 FQGNSA. V was cut by 6 bases and J by 2 bases, with 13 bases left in between. The CDR3 extends over 14 amino acids. Complete variable domain (other parts from reference TRBV7-2 and TRBJ1-1): GAGVSQSPSNKVTEKGKDVELRCDPISGHTALYWYRQSLGQGLEFLIYFQGNSAPDKSGLPSDRFSAERTGGSVSTLTIQRTQQEDSAVYLCASRGGGANTEAFFGQGTRLTVV.

This chain joins TRBV5-1 and TRBJ2-3; 7 positions match TRBD1. The V gene end was trimmed by 4 bases and the J gene end by 0 bases; junction bases not matched to a gene: 5. The length of the CDR3 is 15 residues. Per germline, CDR1 SGHRS and CDR2 YFSETQ. The CDR3 bases are TGCGCCAGCAGCAGGACAGGTTTCAGCACAGATACGCAGTATTTT. Protein product: CASSRTGFSTDTQYF.

The chain links TRBV2 to TRBJ2-2; D not certain. This CDR3 region has 13 residues. V was cut by 4 bases and J by 6 bases, with 9 bases left in between. CDR1 and CDR2 (germline): SNHLY, FYNNEI. The CDR3, as DNA: TGTGCCAGCAGTGCCAGGAGAGCCGGGGAGCTGTTTTTT. Translation gives CASSARRAGELFF.

CDR3 in amino acids: CASSLETVNNEQFF. The CDR3 nucleotides are TGCGCCAGCAGCTTGGAGACAGTTAACAATGAGCAGTTCTTC. The chain carries TRBV5-1 and TRBJ2-1, with D maybe TRBD1 (5 bases). This CDR3 region has 14 residues. Germline lookup yields CDR1 SGHRS and CDR2 YFSETQ. Trimming removed 0 bases at V and 5 bases at J, with 9 bases between. Full variable domain (missing parts from reference TRBV5-1 and TRBJ2-1): KAGVTQTPRYLIKTRGQQVTLSCSPISGHRSVSWYQQTPGQGLQFLFEYFSETQRNKGNFPGRFSGRQFSNSRSEMNVSTLELGDSALYLCASSLETVNNEQFFGPGTRLTVL.

The rearrangement links TRBV10-3 to TRBJ1-5; a weak D match, TRBD1 (5 bases). The CDR3 covers 15 residues. The V and J ends lost 0 bases and 4 bases respectively, with 10 bases between them. Germline V gene lookup returns CDR1 ENHRY and CDR2 SYGVKD. The CDR3 spells CAISESGVGNQPQHF. The CDR3 region has the DNA TGTGCCATCAGTGAGTCAGGGGTGGGGAATCAGCCCCAGCATTTT.

This sequence joins TRBV27 and TRBJ1-6, with D perhaps TRBD1 (5 bases). Germline CDR1 and CDR2: MNHEY and SMNVEV (reference sequence). The V end was cut by 5 bases, the J end by 7 bases, with 33 bases between. The CDR3 spans 21 residues. The CDR3 DNA sequence: TGTGCCAGCAGTCCCCAAAGGGTCGGGCAGGGCTCAACCTCAGGGAATTCACCCCTCCACTTT. Its translation is CASSPQRVGQGSTSGNSPLHF.

The chain carries TRBV7-2 and TRBJ1-2; 7 positions match TRBD1. CDR1 is SGHTA and CDR2 is FQGNSA in the germline V gene. The V gene end was trimmed by 5 bases and the J gene end by 8 bases; junction bases not matched to a gene: 11. The CDR3 consists of 14 residues. In nucleotides, the CDR3 is TGTGCCAGCAGCGCAGGGGGGGACCTTTCCGGCTACACCTTC. Protein sequence: CASSAGGDLSGYTF.